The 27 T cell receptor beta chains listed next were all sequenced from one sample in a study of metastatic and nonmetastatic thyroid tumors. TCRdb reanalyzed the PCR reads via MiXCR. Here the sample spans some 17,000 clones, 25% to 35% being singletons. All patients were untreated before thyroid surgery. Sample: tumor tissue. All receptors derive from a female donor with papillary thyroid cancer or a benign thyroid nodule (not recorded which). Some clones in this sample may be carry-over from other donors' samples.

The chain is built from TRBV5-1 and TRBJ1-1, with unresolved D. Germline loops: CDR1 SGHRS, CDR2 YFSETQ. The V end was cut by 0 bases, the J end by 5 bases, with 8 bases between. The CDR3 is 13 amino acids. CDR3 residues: CASSLEKGTEAFF. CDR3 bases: TGCGCCAGCAGCTTGGAGAAGGGAACTGAAGCTTTCTTT.

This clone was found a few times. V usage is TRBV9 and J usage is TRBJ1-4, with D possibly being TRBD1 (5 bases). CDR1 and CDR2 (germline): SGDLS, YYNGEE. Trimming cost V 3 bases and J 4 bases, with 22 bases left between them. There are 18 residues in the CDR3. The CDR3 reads CASSAARGGARNNEKLFF. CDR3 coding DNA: TGTGCCAGCAGCGCAGCGCGGGGCGGGGCCCGTAATAATGAAAAACTGTTTTTT.

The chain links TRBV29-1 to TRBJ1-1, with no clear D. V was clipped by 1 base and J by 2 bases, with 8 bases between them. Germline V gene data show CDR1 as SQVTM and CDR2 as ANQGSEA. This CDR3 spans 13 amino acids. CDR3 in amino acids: CSVEVVGNTEAFF. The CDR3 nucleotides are TGCAGCGTTGAAGTGGTTGGAAACACTGAAGCTTTCTTT.

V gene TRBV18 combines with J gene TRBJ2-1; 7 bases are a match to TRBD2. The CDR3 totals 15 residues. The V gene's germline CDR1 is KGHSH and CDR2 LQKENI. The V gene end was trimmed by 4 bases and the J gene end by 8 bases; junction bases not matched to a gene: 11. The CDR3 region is CASSRGGGTGDEQFF. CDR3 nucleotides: TGTGCCAGCTCACGCGGGGGTGGAACCGGCGATGAGCAGTTCTTC.

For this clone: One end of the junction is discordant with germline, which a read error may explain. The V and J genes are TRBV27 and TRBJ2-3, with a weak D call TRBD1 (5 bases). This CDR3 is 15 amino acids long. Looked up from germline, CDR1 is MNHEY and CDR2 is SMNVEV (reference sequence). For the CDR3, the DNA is TGTGCCAGCGGTGTTGGCGGATGGGGCACGGATACGCAGTATTTT. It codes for CASGVGGWGTDTQYF.

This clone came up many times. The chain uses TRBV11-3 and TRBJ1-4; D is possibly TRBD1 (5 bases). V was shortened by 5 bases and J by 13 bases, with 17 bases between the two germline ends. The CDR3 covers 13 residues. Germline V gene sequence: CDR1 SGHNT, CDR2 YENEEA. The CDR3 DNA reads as TGTGCCAGCAGCGAAACGGGGGAGGGGACACTGTTTTTT. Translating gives CASSETGEGTLFF. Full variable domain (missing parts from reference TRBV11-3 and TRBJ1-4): EAGVVQSPRYKIIEKKQPVAFWCNPISGHNTLYWYLQNLGQGPELLIRYENEEAVDDSQLPKDRFSAERLKGVDSTLKIQPAELGDSAVYLCASSETGEGTLFFGSGTQLSVL.

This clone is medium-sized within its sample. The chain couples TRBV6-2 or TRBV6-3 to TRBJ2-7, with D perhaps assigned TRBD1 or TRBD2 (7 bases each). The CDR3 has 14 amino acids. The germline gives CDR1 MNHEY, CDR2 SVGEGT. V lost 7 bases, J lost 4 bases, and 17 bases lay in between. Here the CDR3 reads CASTPSGGGYEQYF. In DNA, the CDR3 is TGTGCCAGCACACCGTCAGGGGGAGGGTACGAGCAGTACTTC.

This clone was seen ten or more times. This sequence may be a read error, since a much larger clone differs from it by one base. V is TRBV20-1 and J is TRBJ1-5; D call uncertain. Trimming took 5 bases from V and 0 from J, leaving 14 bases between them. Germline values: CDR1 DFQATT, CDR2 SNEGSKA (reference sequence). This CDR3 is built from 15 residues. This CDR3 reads CSASRTLPSNQPQHF. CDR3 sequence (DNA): TGCAGTGCTTCAAGGACGCTACCTAGCAATCAGCCCCAGCATTTT.

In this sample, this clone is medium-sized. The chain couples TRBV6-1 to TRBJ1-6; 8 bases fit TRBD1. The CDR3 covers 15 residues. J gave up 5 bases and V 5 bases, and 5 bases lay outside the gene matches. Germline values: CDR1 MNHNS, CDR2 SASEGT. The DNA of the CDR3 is TGTGCCAGCAGTTCAGGACAGGGCCATAATTCACCCCTCCACTTT. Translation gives CASSSGQGHNSPLHF.

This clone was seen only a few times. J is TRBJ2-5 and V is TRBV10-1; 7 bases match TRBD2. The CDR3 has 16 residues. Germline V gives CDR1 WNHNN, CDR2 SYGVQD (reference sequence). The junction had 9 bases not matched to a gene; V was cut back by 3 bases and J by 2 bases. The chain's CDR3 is CASSEITGTKQETQYF. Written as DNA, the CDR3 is TGCGCCAGCAGTGAAATCACCGGGACTAAACAAGAGACCCAGTACTTC.

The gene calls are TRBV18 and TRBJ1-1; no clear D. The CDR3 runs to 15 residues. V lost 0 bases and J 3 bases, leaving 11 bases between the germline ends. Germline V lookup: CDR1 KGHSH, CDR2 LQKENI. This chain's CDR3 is CASSPPAGRDTEAFF. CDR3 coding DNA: TGTGCCAGCTCACCACCGGCAGGCAGAGACACTGAAGCTTTCTTT.

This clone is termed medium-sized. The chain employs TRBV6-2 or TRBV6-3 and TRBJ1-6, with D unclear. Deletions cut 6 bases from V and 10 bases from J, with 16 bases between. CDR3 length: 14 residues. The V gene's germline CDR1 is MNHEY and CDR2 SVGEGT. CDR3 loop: CASSPLLASSPLHF. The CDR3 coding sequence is TGTGCCAGCAGCCCACTCCTGGCGTCGTCACCCCTCCACTTT.

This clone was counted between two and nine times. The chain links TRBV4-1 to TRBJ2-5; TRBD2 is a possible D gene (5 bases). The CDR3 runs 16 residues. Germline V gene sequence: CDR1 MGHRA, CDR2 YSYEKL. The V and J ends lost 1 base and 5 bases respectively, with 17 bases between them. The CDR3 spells CASSQGILGVGETQYF. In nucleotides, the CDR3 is TGCGCCAGCAGCCAAGGTATCCTGGGAGTCGGGGAGACCCAGTACTTC.

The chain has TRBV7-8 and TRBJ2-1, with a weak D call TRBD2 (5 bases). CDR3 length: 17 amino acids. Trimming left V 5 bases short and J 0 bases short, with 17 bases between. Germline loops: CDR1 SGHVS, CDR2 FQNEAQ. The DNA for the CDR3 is TGTGCCAGCAGCATCCTTTGGCGGGTGTACTCCTACAATGAGCAGTTCTTC. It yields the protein CASSILWRVYSYNEQFF.

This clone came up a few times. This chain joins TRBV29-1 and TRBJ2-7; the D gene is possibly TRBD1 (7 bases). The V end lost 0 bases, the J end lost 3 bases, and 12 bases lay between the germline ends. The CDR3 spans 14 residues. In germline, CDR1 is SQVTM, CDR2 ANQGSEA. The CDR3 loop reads CSVEDMQGGYEQYF. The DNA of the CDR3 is TGCAGCGTTGAAGATATGCAGGGGGGCTACGAGCAGTACTTC.

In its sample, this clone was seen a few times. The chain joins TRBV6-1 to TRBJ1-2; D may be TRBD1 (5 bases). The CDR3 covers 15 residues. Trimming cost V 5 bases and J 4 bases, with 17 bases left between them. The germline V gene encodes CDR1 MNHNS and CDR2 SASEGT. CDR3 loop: CASSKGAGSSYGYTF. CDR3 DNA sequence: TGTGCCAGCAGTAAAGGGGCAGGTAGCAGCTATGGCTACACCTTC.

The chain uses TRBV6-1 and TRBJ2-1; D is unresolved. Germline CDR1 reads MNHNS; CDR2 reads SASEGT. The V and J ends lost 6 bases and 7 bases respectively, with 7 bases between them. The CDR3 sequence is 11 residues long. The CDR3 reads CASRGRNEQFF. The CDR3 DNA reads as TGTGCCAGCAGAGGTAGAAATGAGCAGTTCTTC.

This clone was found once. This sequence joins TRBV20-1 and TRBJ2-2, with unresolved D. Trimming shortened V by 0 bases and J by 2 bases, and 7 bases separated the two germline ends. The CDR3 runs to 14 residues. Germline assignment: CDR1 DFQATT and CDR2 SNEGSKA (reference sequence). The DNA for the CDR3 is TGCAGTGCTAGAGAGGCCAAAAACACCGGGGAGCTGTTTTTT. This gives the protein CSAREAKNTGELFF.

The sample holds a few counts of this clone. CDR3 residues: CATSRAHPGQETQYF. Here the CDR3 DNA reads TGTGCCACCAGCAGAGCCCATCCCGGCCAAGAGACCCAGTACTTC. The J gene is TRBJ2-5, the V gene TRBV15; D unclear. The CDR3 extends over 15 amino acids. Germline V gives CDR1 LNHNV, CDR2 YYDKDF (reference sequence). V lost 1 base, J lost 1 base, and 10 bases lay in between. Supplemented by reference TRBV15 and TRBJ2-5, the full variable domain reads DAMVIQNPRYQVTQFGKPVTLSCSQTLNHNVMYWYQQKSSQAPKLLFHYYDKDFNNEADTPDNFQSRRPNTSFCFLDIRSPGLGDTAMYLCATSRAHPGQETQYFGPGTRLLVL.

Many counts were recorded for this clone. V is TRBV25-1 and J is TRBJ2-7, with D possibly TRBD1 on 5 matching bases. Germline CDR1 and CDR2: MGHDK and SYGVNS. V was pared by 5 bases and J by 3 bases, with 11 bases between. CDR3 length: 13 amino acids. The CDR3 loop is CASSFTGVYEQYF. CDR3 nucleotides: TGTGCCAGCAGTTTTACAGGTGTCTACGAGCAGTACTTC.

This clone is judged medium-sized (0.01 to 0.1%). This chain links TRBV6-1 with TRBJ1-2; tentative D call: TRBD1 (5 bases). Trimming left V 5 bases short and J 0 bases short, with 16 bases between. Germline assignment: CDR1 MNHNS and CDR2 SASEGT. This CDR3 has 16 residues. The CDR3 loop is CASSTLRDLANYGYTF. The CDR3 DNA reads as TGTGCCAGCAGTACATTACGGGACTTAGCTAACTATGGCTACACCTTC.

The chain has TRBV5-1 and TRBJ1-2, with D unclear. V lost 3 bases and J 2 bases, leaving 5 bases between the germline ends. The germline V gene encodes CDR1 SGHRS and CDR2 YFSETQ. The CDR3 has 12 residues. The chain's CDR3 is CASSSGNYGYTF. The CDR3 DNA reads TGCGCCAGCAGCTCGGGAAACTATGGCTACACCTTC.

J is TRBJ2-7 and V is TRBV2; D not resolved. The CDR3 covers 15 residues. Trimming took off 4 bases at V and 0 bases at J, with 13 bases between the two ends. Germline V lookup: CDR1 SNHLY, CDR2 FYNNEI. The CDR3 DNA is TGTGCCAGCAGTGGAGGCAGGCACAACTCCTACGAGCAGTACTTC. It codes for CASSGGRHNSYEQYF.

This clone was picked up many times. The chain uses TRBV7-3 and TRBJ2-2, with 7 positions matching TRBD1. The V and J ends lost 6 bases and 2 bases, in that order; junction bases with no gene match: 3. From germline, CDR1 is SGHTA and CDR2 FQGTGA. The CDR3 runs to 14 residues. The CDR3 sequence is CASRRDSNTGELFF. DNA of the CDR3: TGTGCCAGCAGGAGGGACAGTAACACCGGGGAGCTGTTTTTT.

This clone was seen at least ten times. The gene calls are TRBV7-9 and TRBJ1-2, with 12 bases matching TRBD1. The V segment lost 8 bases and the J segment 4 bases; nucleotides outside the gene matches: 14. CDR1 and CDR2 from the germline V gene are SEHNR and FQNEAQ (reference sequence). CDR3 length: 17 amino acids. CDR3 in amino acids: CASRFLQGQGASYGYTF. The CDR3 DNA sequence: TGTGCCAGCCGATTTCTACAGGGACAGGGGGCCTCCTATGGCTACACCTTC.

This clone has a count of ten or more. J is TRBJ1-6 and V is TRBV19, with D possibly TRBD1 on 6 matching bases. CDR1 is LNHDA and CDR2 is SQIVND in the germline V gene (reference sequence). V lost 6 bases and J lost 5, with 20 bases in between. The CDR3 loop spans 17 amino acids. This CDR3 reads CASSLTRGTNDNSPLHF. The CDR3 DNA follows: TGTGCCAGTAGCCTGACCCGTGGGACAAACGATAATTCACCCCTCCACTTT.

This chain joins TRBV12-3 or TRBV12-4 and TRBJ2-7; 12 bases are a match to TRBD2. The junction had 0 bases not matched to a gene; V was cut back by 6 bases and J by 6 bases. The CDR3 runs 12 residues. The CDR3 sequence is CASRGLAGEQYF. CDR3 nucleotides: TGTGCCAGCAGGGGACTAGCGGGCGAGCAGTACTTC.